This T cell receptor beta chain was recovered during a study of CD8+ T cells in alopecia areata. Notes on the study in general: Scalp lesions, especially in alopecia totalis/universalis, had higher clonality than normal scalp. It was observed that many expanded lesional clones persisted in scalp and blood during tofacitinib. Normal skin contains resident alphabeta T cells, and these are also sequenced in scalp samples.

The sequencing template was cDNA reverse transcribed from extracted RNA. Generated by immunoSEQ multiplex PCR, the TCRdb table keeps only in-frame clones and is missing some. The sample includes 150,000 to 200,000 clones, roughly three fifths of them seen just once. Treatment specified: oral pan-JAK inhibitor, 5-10 mg twice daily. PBMCs provided sorted CD4+ and CD8+ T cells. The germline V gene has CDR1 SQVTM and CDR2 ANQGSEA. V lost 1 base, J lost 2 bases, and 11 bases lay in between. The CDR3 totals 14 residues. This clone has more than one count but fewer than ten. As yet, its antigen is unknown. The source of this sequence is a human donor with alopecia areata. The V call is TRBV29-1, the J call TRBJ1-1; no reliable D call. The sample was CD4+ T cells sorted from blood, taken around week 47, from a patient treated with tofacitinib. Here the CDR3 DNA reads TGCAGCGTTGAAGTAAGGGCATATAACACTGAAGCTTTCTTT. It translates to CSVEVRAYNTEAFF.